These T cell receptor beta chains were read from a single sample in a study of T cells in Graves' hyperthyroidism and ophthalmopathy. MiXCR, run by TCRdb on the multiplex PCR reads, gives a single entry per CDR3 protein. The table shows under 450,000 distinct CDR3 sequences, with about 14% occurring only once. Material: blood. The receptor set was obtained from a man aged 25-45 years with Graves' hyperthyroidism that later progressed to Graves' ophthalmopathy. CDR3s include the opening cysteine and the closing phenylalanine or tryptophan. D genes are given only for firm matches. Where a row states a size, it is once, few, many or the class of an expanded clone; other rows omit it.

-	many	TRBV2	TRBJ2-7	CASSPGRGVYEQYF	TGTGCCAGCAGCCCCGGCAGGGGAGTCTACGAGCAGTACTTC
TRBD2	many	TRBV10-3	TRBJ2-3	CAIRPGLARDTQYF	TGTGCCATCAGACCGGGACTAGCTCGAGATACGCAGTATTTT
TRBD2	many	TRBV28	TRBJ2-5	CASRSPSGVETQYF	TGTGCCAGCCGCAGCCCCAGCGGGGTCGAGACCCAGTACTTC
-	many	TRBV15	TRBJ1-1	CATSSANRVATEAFF	TGTGCCACCAGCAGTGCCAACAGGGTAGCCACTGAAGCTTTCTTT
TRBD1	many	TRBV28	TRBJ1-5	CASSSGTGIYQPQHF	TGTGCCAGCAGCTCCGGGACAGGGATTTATCAGCCCCAGCATTTT
-	few	TRBV29-1	TRBJ2-7	CSVGTSFYEQYF	TGCAGCGTAGGAACATCTTTCTACGAGCAGTACTTC
-	-	TRBV20-1	TRBJ1-2	CSARDLGSWHYGYTF	TGCAGTGCTAGAGATCTCGGCTCCTGGCACTATGGCTACACCTTC
-	many	TRBV6-2/TRBV6-3	TRBJ2-3	CASSYIVSGVPDTQYF	TGTGCCAGCAGTTACATCGTTTCGGGGGTTCCAGATACGCAGTATTTT
-	once	TRBV3-1	TRBJ1-2	CASSLGQGKDGYIF	TGTGCCAGCAGCCTGGGGCAGGGTAAAGATGGCTACATCTTC
-	many	TRBV2	TRBJ1-4	CASSEGGYEKLFF	TGTGCCAGCAGTGAAGGGGGGTATGAAAAACTGTTTTTT
-	many	TRBV27	TRBJ2-1	CASSLTPPGREQFF	TGTGCCAGCAGTCTAACCCCGCCGGGGAGGGAGCAGTTCTTC
TRBD1	many	TRBV6-1	TRBJ2-2	CASRMITGETGELFF	TGTGCCAGCAGGATGATTACAGGGGAGACCGGGGAGCTGTTTTTT
-	few	TRBV7-9	TRBJ2-1	CASSPPGVYNEQFF	TGTGCCAGCAGCCCTCCGGGGGTCTACAATGAGCAGTTCTTC
-	-	TRBV14	TRBJ1-1	CASSPGGRAEAFF	TGTGCCAGCAGTCCCGGGGGTCGCGCTGAAGCTTTCTTT
TRBD2	many	TRBV6-1	TRBJ2-1	CASSAGGSSYNEQFF	TGTGCCAGCAGTGCGGGGGGAAGCTCCTACAATGAGCAGTTCTTC
TRBD2	-	TRBV5-1	TRBJ2-3	CASRHPLLAGDTDTQYF	TGCGCCAGCAGACACCCTTTATTAGCGGGGGACACAGATACGCAGTATTTT
TRBD1	many	TRBV15	TRBJ1-1	CATSREGQGANTEAFF	TGTGCCACCAGCAGGGAGGGACAGGGGGCGAACACTGAAGCTTTCTTT
-	-	TRBV2	TRBJ1-3	CASSHYGAGGNTIYF	TGTGCCAGCAGCCACTACGGGGCGGGTGGAAACACCATATATTTT
-	many	TRBV10-3	TRBJ1-5	CAISESEGWYARNQPQHF	TGTGCCATCAGTGAGTCTGAAGGGTGGTACGCGAGGAATCAGCCCCAGCATTTT
TRBD1	many	TRBV6-1	TRBJ1-5	CASKRTGLDQPQHF	TGTGCCAGCAAAAGGACAGGGTTGGATCAGCCCCAGCATTTT
TRBD1	many	TRBV12-3/TRBV12-4	TRBJ1-2	CASSPTGTGSSYGYTF	TGTGCCAGCAGTCCTACCGGGACAGGGAGTAGCTATGGCTACACCTTC
TRBD1	few	TRBV7-2	TRBJ1-3	CASSLALTGAGNTIYF	TGTGCCAGCAGCTTAGCGTTAACAGGGGCTGGAAACACCATATATTTT
-	many	TRBV6-1	TRBJ2-1	CASRGGYNEQFF	TGTGCCAGCAGAGGAGGTTACAATGAGCAGTTCTTC
-	many	TRBV6-1	TRBJ2-2	CASKHRNTGELFF	TGTGCCAGCAAGCACCGCAACACCGGGGAGCTGTTTTTT
TRBD2	-	TRBV6-1	TRBJ2-5	CASSYGGGLALQETQYF	TGTGCCAGCAGCTACGGTGGGGGACTAGCTCTCCAAGAGACCCAGTACTTC
-	-	TRBV7-7	TRBJ2-7	CASSLPAGAPVHEQYF	TGTGCTAGCAGCTTACCCGCAGGGGCGCCGGTCCACGAGCAGTACTTC
-	-	TRBV14	TRBJ2-3	CASSLVGAYTQYF	TGTGCCAGCAGTTTGGTGGGGGCATATACGCAGTATTTT
-	-	TRBV20-1	TRBJ2-3	CSARGGGRTDTQYF	TGCAGTGCTAGGGGAGGGGGCCGCACAGATACGCAGTATTTT
-	-	TRBV7-9	TRBJ1-6	CASSSGFRESPLHF	TGTGCCAGCAGCTCCGGATTTAGGGAATCACCCCTCCACTTT
-	few	TRBV6-5	TRBJ1-5	CASSYVARGPQHF	TGTGCCAGCAGTTATGTGGCCCGAGGGCCCCAGCATTTT
-	many	TRBV27	TRBJ2-2	CASSLSYTGELFF	TGTGCCAGCAGTTTATCGTACACCGGGGAGCTGTTTTTT
-	many	TRBV9	TRBJ2-1	CASSVRQANNEQFF	TGTGCCAGCAGCGTACGGCAGGCCAACAATGAGCAGTTCTTC
-	few	TRBV7-9	TRBJ2-1	CASSQTGNNEQFF	TGTGCCAGCAGTCAGACAGGTAACAATGAGCAGTTCTTC
-	-	TRBV10-3	TRBJ1-4	CAISSLGQNNEKLFF	TGTGCCATCAGTTCCCTTGGACAGAATAATGAAAAACTGTTTTTT
-	few	TRBV4-2	TRBJ1-1	CASSHSGTTNTEAFF	TGTGCCAGCAGCCACTCCGGGACCACGAACACTGAAGCTTTCTTT
TRBD2	few	TRBV20-1	TRBJ2-7	CSARDRGGIYEQYF	TGCAGTGCTAGAGATCGCGGGGGAATCTACGAGCAGTACTTC
-	-	TRBV4-1	TRBJ1-5	CASSQETGFSQPQHF	TGCGCCAGCAGCCAAGAGACAGGATTCAGTCAGCCCCAGCATTTT
TRBD1	-	TRBV7-9	TRBJ2-1	CASSSTTGVDAVQFF	TGTGCCAGCAGCTCAACGACAGGGGTTGATGCAGTGCAGTTCTTC
-	many	TRBV6-5	TRBJ1-2	CASSYSWGVVGYTF	TGTGCCAGCAGTTACTCTTGGGGTGTTGTCGGCTACACCTTC
TRBD1	many	TRBV6-1	TRBJ2-3	CASSGTGGYTQYF	TGTGCCAGCAGCGGGACAGGGGGCTATACGCAGTATTTT
-	few	TRBV20-1	TRBJ1-2	CSADGGMDGYTF	TGCAGTGCAGACGGAGGGATGGATGGCTACACCTTC
TRBD1	few	TRBV30	TRBJ1-2	CAWRSPGTGGGNYGYTF	TGTGCCTGGAGGTCCCCCGGGACAGGGGGAGGAAACTATGGCTACACCTTC
-	few	TRBV28	TRBJ1-2	CASSKSGYGYTF	TGTGCCAGCAGTAAGTCAGGATATGGCTACACCTTC
-	-	TRBV6-1	TRBJ2-5	CASSRGQHQETQYF	TGTGCCAGCAGCCGCGGACAGCATCAAGAGACCCAGTACTTC
-	-	TRBV27	TRBJ1-1	CASRPSRDTEAFF	TGTGCCAGCAGGCCCAGCCGGGACACTGAAGCTTTCTTT
TRBD2	many	TRBV28	TRBJ2-5	CASSLSGGAGRETQYF	TGTGCCAGCAGTTTAAGCGGGGGGGCCGGCCGTGAGACCCAGTACTTC
-	few	TRBV6-1	TRBJ2-2	CASSGLVIGELFF	TGTGCCAGCAGTGGATTAGTAATCGGGGAGCTGTTTTTT
TRBD1	-	TRBV11-1	TRBJ1-1	CASSLSFRRDSRNTVAFF	TGTGCCAGCAGCTTATCTTTTCGACGGGACAGCCGGAACACTGTAGCTTTCTTT
-	many	TRBV7-2	TRBJ1-1	CASSDLGVAMNTEAFF	TGTGCCAGCAGCGACCTCGGCGTAGCTATGAACACTGAAGCTTTCTTT
TRBD1	-	TRBV29-1	TRBJ2-4	CSVITGGAKNIQYF	TGCAGCGTTATCACAGGGGGCGCGAAAAACATTCAGTACTTC
-	many	TRBV24-1	TRBJ2-1	CATRDWRRGPYNEQFF	TGTGCCACCAGGGACTGGAGGCGGGGGCCCTACAATGAGCAGTTCTTC
TRBD1	many	TRBV5-1	TRBJ1-3	CASSLDRGAGNTIYF	TGCGCCAGCAGCTTGGACAGGGGTGCAGGAAACACCATATATTTT
-	few	TRBV28	TRBJ1-6	CASSFAGSYNSPLHF	TGTGCCAGCAGTTTTGCCGGATCCTATAATTCACCCCTCCACTTT